A single T cell receptor (beta chain) is shown here with its context. This sample is drawn from a study of blood T cell repertoires in COVID-19. Study-level information: The United States, Italy and Spain were the sources of the acute and convalescent COVID-19 samples.

The V segment lost 2 bases and the J segment 11 bases; nucleotides outside the gene matches: 11. The germline V gene encodes CDR1 MDHEN and CDR2 SYDVKM. The CDR3 sequence is 16 residues long. The assay was immunoSEQ multiplex PCR, and TCRdb's table has in-frame clones only and misses some. The sample gives approximately 280,000 clones, nearly 90% of which show up once; 9.4% is in the top ten. The source is a man between 18 and 35 years old with active or convalescent COVID-19. V usage is TRBV28 and J usage is TRBJ1-6, with TRBD1 identical over 8 bases. The sample taken for sequencing was peripheral blood. CDR3 sequence: CASSLQWTGRGTPLHF. The CDR3 DNA follows: TGTGCCAGCAGTTTACAGTGGACAGGGCGAGGGACACCCCTCCACTTT.